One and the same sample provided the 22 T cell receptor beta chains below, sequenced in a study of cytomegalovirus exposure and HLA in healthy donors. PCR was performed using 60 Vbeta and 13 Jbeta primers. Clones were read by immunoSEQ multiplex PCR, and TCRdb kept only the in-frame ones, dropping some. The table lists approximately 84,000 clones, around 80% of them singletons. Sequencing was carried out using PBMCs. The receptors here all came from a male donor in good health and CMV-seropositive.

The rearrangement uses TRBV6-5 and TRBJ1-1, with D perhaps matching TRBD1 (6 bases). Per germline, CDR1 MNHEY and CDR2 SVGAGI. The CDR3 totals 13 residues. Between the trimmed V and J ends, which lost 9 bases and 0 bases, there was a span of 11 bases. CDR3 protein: CASKGVLNTEAFF. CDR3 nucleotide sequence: TGTGCCAGTAAGGGGGTGTTGAACACTGAAGCTTTCTTT.

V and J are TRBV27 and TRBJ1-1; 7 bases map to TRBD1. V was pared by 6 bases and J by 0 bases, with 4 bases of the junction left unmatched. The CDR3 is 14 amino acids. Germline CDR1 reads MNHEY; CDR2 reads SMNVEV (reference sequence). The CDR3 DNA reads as TGTGCCAGCAGCGCAGACAGGGTGAACACTGAAGCTTTCTTT. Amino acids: CASSADRVNTEAFF.

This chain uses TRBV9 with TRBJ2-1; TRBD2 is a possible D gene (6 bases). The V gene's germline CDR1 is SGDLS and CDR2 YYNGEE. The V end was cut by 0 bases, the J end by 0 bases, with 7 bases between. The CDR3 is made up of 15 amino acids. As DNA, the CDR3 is TGTGCCAGCAGCGTAGGCGGGAACTCCTACAATGAGCAGTTCTTC. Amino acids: CASSVGGNSYNEQFF.

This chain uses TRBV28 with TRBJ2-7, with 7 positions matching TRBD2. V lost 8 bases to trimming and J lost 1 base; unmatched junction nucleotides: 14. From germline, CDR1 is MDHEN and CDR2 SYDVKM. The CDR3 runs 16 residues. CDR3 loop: CASWTNGGSGSYEQYF. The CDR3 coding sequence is TGTGCCAGCTGGACAAACGGGGGGAGTGGATCCTACGAGCAGTACTTC.

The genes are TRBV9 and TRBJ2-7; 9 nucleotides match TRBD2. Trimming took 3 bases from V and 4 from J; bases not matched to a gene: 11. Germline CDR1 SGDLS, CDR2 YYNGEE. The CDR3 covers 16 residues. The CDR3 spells CASSASVAGANYEQYF. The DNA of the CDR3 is TGTGCCAGCAGCGCGTCGGTAGCGGGAGCGAATTACGAGCAGTACTTC.

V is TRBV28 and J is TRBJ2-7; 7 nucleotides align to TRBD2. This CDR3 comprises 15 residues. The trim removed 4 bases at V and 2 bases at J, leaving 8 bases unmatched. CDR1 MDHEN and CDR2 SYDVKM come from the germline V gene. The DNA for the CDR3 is TGTGCCAGCAGTTCCCCTCTAGCGGACGCCTACGAGCAGTACTTC. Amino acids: CASSSPLADAYEQYF.

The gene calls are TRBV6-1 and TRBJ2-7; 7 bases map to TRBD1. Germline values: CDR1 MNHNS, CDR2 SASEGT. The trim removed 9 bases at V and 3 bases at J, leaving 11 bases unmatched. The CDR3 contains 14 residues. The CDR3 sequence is CASSGTALLYEQYF. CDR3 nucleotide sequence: TGTGCCAGTTCCGGGACAGCCTTACTCTACGAGCAGTACTTC.

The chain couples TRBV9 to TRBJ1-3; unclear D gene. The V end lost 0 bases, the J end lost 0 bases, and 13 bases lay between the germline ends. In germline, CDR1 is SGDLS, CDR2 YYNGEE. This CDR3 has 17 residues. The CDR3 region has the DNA TGTGCCAGCAGCGTAGTGGCCAGCCGGAGCTCTGGAAACACCATATATTTT. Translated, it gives CASSVVASRSSGNTIYF.

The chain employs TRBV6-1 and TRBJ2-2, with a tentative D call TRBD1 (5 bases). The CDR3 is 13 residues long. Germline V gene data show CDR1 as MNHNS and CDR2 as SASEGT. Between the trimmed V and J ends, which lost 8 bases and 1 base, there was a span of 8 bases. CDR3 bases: TGTGCCAGCGGGGCTTTGAACACCGGGGAGCTGTTTTTT. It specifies CASGALNTGELFF.

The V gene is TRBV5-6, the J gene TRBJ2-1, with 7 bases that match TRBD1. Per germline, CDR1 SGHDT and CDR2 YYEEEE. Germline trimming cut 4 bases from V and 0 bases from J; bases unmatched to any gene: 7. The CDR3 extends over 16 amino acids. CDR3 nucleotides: TGTGCCAGCAGCATCGGGACAGCGTTCTCCTACAATGAGCAGTTCTTC. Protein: CASSIGTAFSYNEQFF.

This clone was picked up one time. The CDR3 here is CASSVTGGNTIYF. The CDR3 region has the DNA TGTGCCAGCAGCGTGACAGGAGGAAACACCATATATTTT. The rearrangement uses TRBV5-6 and TRBJ1-3; D is possibly TRBD1 (6 bases). V was clipped by 4 bases and J by 4 bases, with 9 bases between them. Germline assignment: CDR1 SGHDT and CDR2 YYEEEE. The CDR3 has 13 amino acids.

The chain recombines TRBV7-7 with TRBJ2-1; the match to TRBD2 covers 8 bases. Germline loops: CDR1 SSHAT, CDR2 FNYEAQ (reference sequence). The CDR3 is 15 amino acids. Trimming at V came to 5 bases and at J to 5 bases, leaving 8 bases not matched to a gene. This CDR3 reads CASSVASGSHNEQFF. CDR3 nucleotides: TGTGCCAGCAGCGTGGCCAGCGGGAGCCACAATGAGCAGTTCTTC.

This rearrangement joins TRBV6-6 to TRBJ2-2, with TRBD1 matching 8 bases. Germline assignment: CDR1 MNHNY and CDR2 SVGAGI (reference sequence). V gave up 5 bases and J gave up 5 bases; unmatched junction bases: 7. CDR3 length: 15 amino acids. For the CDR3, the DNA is TGTGCCAGCAGTCAGAGGACAGGGCGTACCGGGGAGCTGTTTTTT. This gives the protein CASSQRTGRTGELFF.

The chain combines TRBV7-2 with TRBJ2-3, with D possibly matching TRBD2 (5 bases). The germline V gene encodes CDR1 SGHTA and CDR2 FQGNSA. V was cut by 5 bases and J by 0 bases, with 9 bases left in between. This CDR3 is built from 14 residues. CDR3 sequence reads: CASSRRASTDTQYF. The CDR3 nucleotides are TGTGCCAGCAGCAGGCGGGCCAGCACAGATACGCAGTATTTT.

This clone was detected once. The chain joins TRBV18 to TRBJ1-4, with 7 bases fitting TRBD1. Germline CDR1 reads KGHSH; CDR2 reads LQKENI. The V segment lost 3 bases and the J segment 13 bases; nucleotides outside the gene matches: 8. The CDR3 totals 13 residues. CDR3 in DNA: TGTGCCAGCTCACCCTCGTCCGGGGACAGACTGTTTTTT. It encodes CASSPSSGDRLFF.

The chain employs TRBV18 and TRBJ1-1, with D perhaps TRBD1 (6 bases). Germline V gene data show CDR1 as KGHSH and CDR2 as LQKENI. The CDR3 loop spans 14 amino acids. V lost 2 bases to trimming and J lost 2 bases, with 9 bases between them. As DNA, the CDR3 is TGTGCCAGCTCACCAGCAGGGGTCAACACTGAAGCTTTCTTT. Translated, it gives CASSPAGVNTEAFF.

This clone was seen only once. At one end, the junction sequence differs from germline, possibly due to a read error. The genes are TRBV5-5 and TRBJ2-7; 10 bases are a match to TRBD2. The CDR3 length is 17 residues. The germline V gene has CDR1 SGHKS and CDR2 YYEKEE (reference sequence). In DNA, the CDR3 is TGTGTCAGCAGCCTAGCGGGAGTCTCTGAACAGCACTACGAGCAGTACTTC. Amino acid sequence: CVSSLAGVSEQHYEQYF.

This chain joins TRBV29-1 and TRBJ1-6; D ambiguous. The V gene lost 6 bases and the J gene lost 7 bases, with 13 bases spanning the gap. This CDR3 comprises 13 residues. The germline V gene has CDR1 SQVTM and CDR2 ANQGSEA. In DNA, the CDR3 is TGCAGCGTATCACAAGAAATCAATTCACCCCTCCACTTT. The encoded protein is CSVSQEINSPLHF.

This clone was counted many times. CDR3 in DNA: TGTGCCAGCCGTAACAGTGAGAACTATGGCTACACCTTC. It specifies CASRNSENYGYTF. The chain recombines TRBV19 with TRBJ1-2; D call uncertain. This CDR3 is 13 amino acids long. The V gene's germline CDR1 is LNHDA and CDR2 SQIVND (reference sequence). Trimming removed 9 bases at V and 2 bases at J, with 13 bases between.

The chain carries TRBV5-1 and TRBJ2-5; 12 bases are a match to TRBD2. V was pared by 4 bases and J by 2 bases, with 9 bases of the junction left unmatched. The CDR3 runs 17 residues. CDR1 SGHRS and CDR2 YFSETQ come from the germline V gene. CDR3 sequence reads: CASSLGLAGSGQETQYF. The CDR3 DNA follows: TGCGCCAGCAGCCTAGGACTAGCGGGATCGGGGCAAGAGACCCAGTACTTC.

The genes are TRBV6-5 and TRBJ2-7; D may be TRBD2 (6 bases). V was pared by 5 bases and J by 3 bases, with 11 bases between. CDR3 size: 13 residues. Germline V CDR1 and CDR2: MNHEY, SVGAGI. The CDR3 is CASSATRFYEQYF. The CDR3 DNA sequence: TGTGCCAGCAGTGCGACTAGGTTCTACGAGCAGTACTTC.

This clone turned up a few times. DNA of the CDR3: TGCGCCAGCAGCTTCACGCTAGCGGGACAGGATGAGCAGTTCTTC. Translation: CASSFTLAGQDEQFF. V and J are TRBV5-1 and TRBJ2-1; maybe TRBD2 (9 bases). This CDR3 contains 15 residues. Between the trimmed V and J ends, which lost 2 bases and 8 bases, there was a span of 17 bases. Germline CDR1 and CDR2: SGHRS and YFSETQ.